This TCR beta chain derives from a study of cytomegalovirus exposure and HLA in healthy donors. Whole-study context: In a previous analysis, 110 million or so unique TCR beta sequences were found from some 200 million T cells. Whole-study findings and limits: Roughly uniform depth of sequencing across donors was assumed in presence/absence analyses. It was confirmed in vitro that a few of the CMV-associated chains were specific for CMV antigens. An analysis done earlier found most TCR beta V segments productive about 87% or about 30% of the time.

Regarding this clone: Its antigen is not identified.

The study ran its PCR with 60 Vbeta and 13 Jbeta primers. Sequenced by immunoSEQ multiplex PCR; TCRdb stores in-frame clones only, minus some. This table has approximately 130,000 clones, approximately 87% appearing once. The CDR3 has 14 residues. V gave up 1 base and J gave up 2 bases, with 7 bases separating them. Germline CDR1 MGHRA, CDR2 YSYEKL. Sequenced material: PBMCs. The rearrangement links TRBV4-1 to TRBJ2-3; D not certain. The source of this sequence is a woman in her 30s in good health and CMV-seronegative. The CDR3 coding sequence is TGCGCCAGCAGCCAAGTGAGAAACACAGATACGCAGTATTTT. Translating it yields CASSQVRNTDTQYF.